This entry lists 15 T cell receptor beta chains sequenced from one sample in a study of cytomegalovirus exposure and HLA in healthy donors. The PCR used 60 Vbeta and 13 Jbeta primers. TCRdb's table, derived via immunoSEQ multiplex PCR, lists solely in-frame clones and lacks some. The top ten clones hold over 1.5% of a sample with 95,000 to 130,000 clones, roughly 79% of them seen once. Specimen: PBMCs. Every receptor here comes from a young woman in good health and CMV-seronegative.

The gene calls are TRBV15 and TRBJ1-5; 7 bases align to TRBD1. The CDR3 has 13 amino acids. Germline CDR1 LNHNV, CDR2 YYDKDF (reference sequence). J was trimmed by 5 bases and V by 7 bases; bases with no gene match: 5. The CDR3 loop is CATTDRADQPQHF. The CDR3 bases are TGTGCCACCACCGACAGGGCAGATCAGCCCCAGCATTTT.

The rearrangement joins TRBV6-1 to TRBJ2-2, with TRBD1 as a possible D gene (6 bases). The V end lost 2 bases, the J end lost 8 bases, and 21 bases lay between the germline ends. The CDR3 consists of 17 residues. The V gene's germline CDR1 is MNHNS and CDR2 SASEGT. The CDR3 loop is CASSEFRGDRLSGELFF. CDR3 bases: TGTGCCAGCAGTGAATTTCGCGGTGACAGGCTATCGGGGGAGCTGTTTTTT.

The gene calls are TRBV25-1 and TRBJ2-7, with D maybe TRBD2 (5 bases). Trimming stripped 0 bases from V and 5 bases from J, with 8 bases between. CDR1 and CDR2 (germline): MGHDK, SYGVNS. This CDR3 comprises 13 residues. CDR3 bases: TGTGCCAGCAGTGAATACATGGAGGACGAGCAGTACTTC. Amino acids: CASSEYMEDEQYF.

This chain connects TRBV7-2 to TRBJ1-2; TRBD1 is a possible D gene (5 bases). The CDR3 runs 15 residues. V lost 5 bases and J 0 bases, leaving 13 bases between the germline ends. Germline V gene data show CDR1 as SGHTA and CDR2 as FQGNSA. CDR3 nucleotides: TGTGCCAGCAGCCCGGGGGGAGGGTCTAACTATGGCTACACCTTC. Translation gives CASSPGGGSNYGYTF.

This rearrangement joins TRBV28 to TRBJ2-5; D might be TRBD2 (6 bases). Germline V gene sequence: CDR1 MDHEN, CDR2 SYDVKM. V lost 3 bases and J 4 bases, leaving 15 bases between the germline ends. The CDR3 consists of 15 residues. The CDR3 protein is CASSFLGQAGETQYF. The CDR3 nucleotides read TGTGCCAGCAGTTTCCTCGGACAAGCGGGAGAGACCCAGTACTTC.

The rearrangement links TRBV6-1 to TRBJ1-1; 8 bases map to TRBD1. The CDR3 extends over 14 amino acids. The junction had 2 bases not matched to a gene; V was cut back by 3 bases and J by 2 bases. The germline V gene encodes CDR1 MNHNS and CDR2 SASEGT. CDR3 sequence (DNA): TGTGCCAGCAGTGAGACAGGGGCCAACACTGAAGCTTTCTTT. Protein sequence: CASSETGANTEAFF.

This chain uses TRBV7-8 with TRBJ1-6; D remains ambiguous. The CDR3 is made up of 14 amino acids. Germline V gene sequence: CDR1 SGHVS, CDR2 FQNEAQ. Trimming cost V 4 bases and J 10 bases, with 14 bases left between them. CDR3 residues: CASSSGGLGSPLHF. The CDR3 coding sequence is TGTGCCAGCAGCTCGGGCGGGCTGGGGTCACCCCTCCACTTT.

This chain links TRBV6-6 with TRBJ1-6, with a weak D call TRBD1 (6 bases). CDR3 length: 13 residues. V was cut by 10 bases and J by 9 bases, with 16 bases left in between. Germline V gene sequence: CDR1 MNHNY, CDR2 SVGAGI (reference sequence). The CDR3 is CATEQRGGSPLHF. In DNA, the CDR3 is TGTGCCACCGAGCAGAGGGGGGGTTCACCCCTCCACTTT.

The J gene is TRBJ1-1, the V gene TRBV30; unclear D gene. CDR1 is GTSNPN and CDR2 is SVGIG in the germline V gene (reference sequence). V lost 2 bases and J lost 5, with 12 bases in between. The CDR3 contains 13 residues. CDR3 sequence (DNA): TGTGCCTGGAGTCTCGCCACGGAGACTGAAGCTTTCTTT. Its translation is CAWSLATETEAFF.

This CDR3 reads CASSASTDTQYF. DNA for the CDR3: TGTGCCAGCAGCGCTAGCACAGATACGCAGTATTTT. This chain connects TRBV9 to TRBJ2-3; D is undetermined. Trimming left V 3 bases short and J 0 bases short, with 2 bases between. The CDR3 contains 12 residues. The germline V gene encodes CDR1 SGDLS and CDR2 YYNGEE.

The chain joins TRBV5-4 to TRBJ2-5; possible D gene TRBD2, 5 bases. The V and J ends lost 0 bases and 5 bases respectively, with 8 bases between them. The CDR3 has 13 residues. The germline V gene encodes CDR1 SGHNT and CDR2 YYREEE (reference sequence). This CDR3 is CASSLAGVETQYF. DNA of the CDR3: TGTGCCAGCAGCTTGGCCGGGGTCGAGACCCAGTACTTC.

A single count supports this clone. The rearrangement links TRBV4-2 to TRBJ2-7; 13 nucleotides match TRBD2. V shed 4 bases and J 3 bases; nucleotides not matched to a gene: 3. This CDR3 is 15 amino acids long. The germline CDR1 and CDR2 sequences are LGHNA and YNFKEQ. The CDR3: CASSPWTSGGYEQYF. The CDR3 DNA reads as TGTGCCAGCAGCCCATGGACTAGCGGGGGCTACGAGCAGTACTTC.

J is TRBJ1-1 and V is TRBV2; D possibly corresponds to TRBD1 (6 bases). CDR1 and CDR2 from the germline V gene are SNHLY and FYNNEI. Trimming removed 0 bases at V and 1 base at J, with 15 bases between. The CDR3 consists of 17 residues. Written as DNA, the CDR3 is TGTGCCAGCAGTGAAGCGCAGAGGACAGAGGGGAACACTGAAGCTTTCTTT. It encodes CASSEAQRTEGNTEAFF.

The chain combines TRBV11-1 with TRBJ2-5, with 7 positions matching TRBD2. Per germline, CDR1 SGHAT and CDR2 FQDESV (reference sequence). The V and J ends lost 1 base and 4 bases, in that order; junction bases with no gene match: 9. This CDR3 region has 16 residues. The CDR3 loop is CASSLGASGVRETQYF. The DNA for the CDR3 is TGTGCCAGCAGCTTAGGTGCTAGCGGTGTTCGAGAGACCCAGTACTTC.

This clone showed up just a few times. The chain is built from TRBV27 and TRBJ1-6, with unresolved D. Deletions cut 2 bases from V and 6 bases from J, with 11 bases between. The V gene's germline CDR1 is MNHEY and CDR2 SMNVEV (reference sequence). The CDR3 sequence is 15 residues long. This CDR3 is CASSLGGNTNSPLHF. The CDR3 DNA sequence: TGTGCCAGCAGTTTAGGAGGGAATACTAATTCACCCCTCCACTTT.